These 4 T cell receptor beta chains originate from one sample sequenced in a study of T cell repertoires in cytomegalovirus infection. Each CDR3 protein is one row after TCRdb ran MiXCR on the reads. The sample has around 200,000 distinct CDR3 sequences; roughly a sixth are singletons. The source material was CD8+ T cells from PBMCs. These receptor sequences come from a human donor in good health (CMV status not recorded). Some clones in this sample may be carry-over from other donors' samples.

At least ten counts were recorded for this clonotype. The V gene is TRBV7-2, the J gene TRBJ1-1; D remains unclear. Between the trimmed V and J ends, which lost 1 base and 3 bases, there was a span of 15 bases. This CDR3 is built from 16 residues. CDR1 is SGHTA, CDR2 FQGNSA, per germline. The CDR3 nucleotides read TGTGCCAGCAGCTTAGTCGGCAGGTATAAGGACACTGAAGCTTTCTTT. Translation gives CASSLVGRYKDTEAFF.

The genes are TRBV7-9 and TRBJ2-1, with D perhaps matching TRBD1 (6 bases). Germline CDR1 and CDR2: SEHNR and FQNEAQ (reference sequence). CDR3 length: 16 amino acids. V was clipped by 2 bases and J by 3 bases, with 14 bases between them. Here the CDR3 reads CASSLNFGGRYNEQFF. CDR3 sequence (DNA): TGTGCCAGCAGCTTAAACTTTGGGGGCCGCTACAATGAGCAGTTCTTC.

The CDR3 loop reads CASSQGGTRQPQHF. The CDR3 DNA sequence: TGTGCCAGCAGCCAGGGGGGGACAAGGCAGCCCCAGCATTTT. This sequence joins TRBV7-2 and TRBJ1-5, with 7 positions matching TRBD1. This CDR3 contains 14 residues. Germline V gene lookup returns CDR1 SGHTA and CDR2 FQGNSA. V shed 5 bases, J shed 7 bases, and the junction held 8 bases outside the gene matches. The full variable domain, completed using reference TRBV7-2 and TRBJ1-5, is GAGVSQSPSNKVTEKGKDVELRCDPISGHTALYWYRQSLGQGLEFLIYFQGNSAPDKSGLPSDRFSAERTGGSVSTLTIQRTQQEDSAVYLCASSQGGTRQPQHFGDGTRLSIL.

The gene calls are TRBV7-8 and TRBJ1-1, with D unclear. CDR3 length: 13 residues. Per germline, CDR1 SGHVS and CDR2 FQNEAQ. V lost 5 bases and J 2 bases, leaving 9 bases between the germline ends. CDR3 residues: CASSPSANTEAFF. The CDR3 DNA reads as TGTGCCAGCAGCCCCTCAGCCAACACTGAAGCTTTCTTT.